This is a list of T cell receptor beta chains from one sample in a study of blood T cell repertoires in COVID-19. Method: immunoSEQ multiplex PCR; TCRdb's copy keeps in-frame clones and lacks some. In the table there are about 75,000 clones, 75% to 95% of which are singletons. Source material: peripheral blood. These receptors were obtained from a human donor in a cohort sampled during active COVID-19. Each CDR3 is given with its conserved first and last residue. Each record gives: CDR3 length, V gene, clone size, D gene, J gene, CDR3 DNA, CDR3 protein. The D gene is left open where the match is weak. Clone size, where shown, is once, few, many, or a class for clones that have expanded.

CDR3 length: 15; V gene: TRBV5-4; clone size: NA; D gene: TRBD2; J gene: TRBJ2-1; CDR3 DNA: TGTGCCAGCAGCTTGGCCCAGGCTAGCGGGGGACAGCAGTTCTTC; CDR3 protein: CASSLAQASGGQQFF
CDR3 length: 14; V gene: TRBV2; clone size: few; D gene: NA; J gene: TRBJ2-7; CDR3 DNA: TGTGCCAGCATCCTTAGCCGTTCCTCATCCGAGCAGTACTTC; CDR3 protein: CASILSRSSSEQYF
CDR3 length: 14; V gene: TRBV9; clone size: NA; D gene: NA; J gene: TRBJ1-2; CDR3 DNA: TGTGCCAGCAGCGTAGAGGACATGATCGCTGGCTACACCTTC; CDR3 protein: CASSVEDMIAGYTF
CDR3 length: 14; V gene: TRBV5-6; clone size: NA; D gene: TRBD1; J gene: TRBJ1-5; CDR3 DNA: TGTGCCAGCAGCTTGCCAGGGGGTAACCAGCCCCAGCATTTT; CDR3 protein: CASSLPGGNQPQHF
CDR3 length: 14; V gene: TRBV6-5; clone size: NA; D gene: TRBD1; J gene: TRBJ2-7; CDR3 DNA: TGTGCCAGCAGGAAAGGGACAGGGGTCTACGAGCAGTACTTC; CDR3 protein: CASRKGTGVYEQYF
CDR3 length: 14; V gene: TRBV28; clone size: NA; D gene: NA; J gene: TRBJ1-5; CDR3 DNA: TGTGCCAGCAGTTTGGGACACGACAATCAGCCCCAGCATTTT; CDR3 protein: CASSLGHDNQPQHF
CDR3 length: 16; V gene: TRBV19; clone size: NA; D gene: NA; J gene: TRBJ1-3; CDR3 DNA: TGTGCCAGTAGTTTCTACCGGGACTCCTCTGGAAACACCATATATTTT; CDR3 protein: CASSFYRDSSGNTIYF
CDR3 length: 16; V gene: TRBV15; clone size: NA; D gene: NA; J gene: TRBJ1-2; CDR3 DNA: TGTGCCACCAGCAGGGGAACACAGGGCGGGAGGACGGGGTACACCTTC; CDR3 protein: CATSRGTQGGRTGYTF
CDR3 length: 15; V gene: TRBV28; clone size: NA; D gene: TRBD1; J gene: TRBJ1-6; CDR3 DNA: TGTGCCAGCAGGACTCCGGGACAGGGTGATTCACCCCTCCACTTT; CDR3 protein: CASRTPGQGDSPLHF
CDR3 length: 12; V gene: TRBV28; clone size: once; D gene: NA; J gene: TRBJ2-1; CDR3 DNA: TGTGCCAGCAGTTTAAACGAGAATGAGCAGTTCTTC; CDR3 protein: CASSLNENEQFF
CDR3 length: 14; V gene: TRBV19; clone size: once; D gene: TRBD1; J gene: TRBJ1-1; CDR3 DNA: TGTGCCAGTACCCGGACAGGGGAGAACACTGAAGCTTTCTTT; CDR3 protein: CASTRTGENTEAFF
CDR3 length: 14; V gene: TRBV5-1; clone size: NA; D gene: TRBD2; J gene: TRBJ2-7; CDR3 DNA: TGCGCCAGCAGGCTTAGCGGGGGGGCGTACGAGCAGTACTTC; CDR3 protein: CASRLSGGAYEQYF
CDR3 length: 16; V gene: TRBV27; clone size: NA; D gene: TRBD1; J gene: TRBJ1-1; CDR3 DNA: TGTGCCAGCAGTTTCCTTATGACAGGGGGACAGGGGGAAGCTTTCTTT; CDR3 protein: CASSFLMTGGQGEAFF
CDR3 length: 15; V gene: TRBV13; clone size: NA; D gene: NA; J gene: TRBJ2-3; CDR3 DNA: TGTGCCAGCGGGTTCGCGGGCCGCAGCACAGATACGCAGTATTTT; CDR3 protein: CASGFAGRSTDTQYF
CDR3 length: 14; V gene: TRBV6-4; clone size: NA; D gene: NA; J gene: TRBJ1-6; CDR3 DNA: TGTGCCAGCAGTGATCGGGACACTAATTCACCCCTCCACTTT; CDR3 protein: CASSDRDTNSPLHF
CDR3 length: 14; V gene: TRBV6-5; clone size: NA; D gene: NA; J gene: TRBJ1-2; CDR3 DNA: TGTGCCAGCAGTTACTCGAGCGCCGTCCCCGGCTACACCTTC; CDR3 protein: CASSYSSAVPGYTF
CDR3 length: 12; V gene: TRBV29-1; clone size: NA; D gene: TRBD1; J gene: TRBJ1-5; CDR3 DNA: TGCAGCGTTCAACAGGGGGAGGGACCCCAGCATTTT; CDR3 protein: CSVQQGEGPQHF
CDR3 length: 13; V gene: TRBV9; clone size: NA; D gene: NA; J gene: TRBJ2-7; CDR3 DNA: TGTGCCAGCAGCGTAGTAATCGGGAAGGAGCAGTACTTC; CDR3 protein: CASSVVIGKEQYF
CDR3 length: 11; V gene: TRBV5-4; clone size: NA; D gene: NA; J gene: TRBJ2-7; CDR3 DNA: TGTGCCAGCAGCTTGCGAGGTGAGCAGTACTTC; CDR3 protein: CASSLRGEQYF
CDR3 length: 13; V gene: TRBV2; clone size: NA; D gene: NA; J gene: TRBJ2-2; CDR3 DNA: TGTGCCAGCAGCCCCGATGGGCCCGGGGAGCTGTTTTTT; CDR3 protein: CASSPDGPGELFF
CDR3 length: 17; V gene: TRBV7-2; clone size: NA; D gene: TRBD2; J gene: TRBJ2-3; CDR3 DNA: TGTGCCAGCAGCTTAGCGCCTAGCGGGGGGGCCAGAGATACGCAGTATTTT; CDR3 protein: CASSLAPSGGARDTQYF
CDR3 length: 15; V gene: TRBV3-1/TRBV3-2; clone size: NA; D gene: TRBD1; J gene: TRBJ2-5; CDR3 DNA: TGTGCCAGCAGCCAGTGGACAGGCGGCCAAGAGACCCAGTACTTC; CDR3 protein: CASSQWTGGQETQYF